Sequencing of this T cell receptor beta chain was carried out in a study of T cells in tuberculosis. Time point described: new active TB diagnosis, blood taken before or within 7 days of starting treatment. Assay: immunoSEQ multiplex PCR; the TCRdb copy retains only in-frame clones and omits some. This table holds about 50,000 clones, roughly 95% found once. CDR3 size: 12 residues. V lost 3 bases and J lost 4, with 6 bases in between. CDR1 and CDR2 from the germline V gene are SNHLY and FYNNEI. This specimen consisted of PBMCs, obtained at tuberculosis diagnosis. The TCR comes from an adult with tuberculosis. The V call is TRBV2, the J call TRBJ1-2, with unresolved D. The CDR3 protein is CASSDSTYGYTF. CDR3 bases: TGTGCCAGCAGTGACAGTACCTATGGCTACACCTTC.